The clone carrying this T cell receptor beta chain came up a few times. Its antigen is not identified. Per sample, a minimum of 6 million PBMCs were isolated. With 8 bases clipped from V and 0 bases from J, the junction kept 1 base outside the gene matches. Germline V gene sequence: CDR1 ENHRY, CDR2 SYGVKD. This CDR3 has 13 residues. Through a sample-barcoded 5' primer and a J-beta primer mix, a second PCR was run for roughly 7 to 11 cycles. The study obtained at least 2.5 million CDR3-containing paired-end reads from every sample. TCRdb reprocessed the 5' RACE reads via MiXCR and lists one record per CDR3 protein. The sample holds around 320,000 distinct CDR3 sequences, 25% to 30% seen once. These data belong to a study of blood T cells in healthy people across ages. The study, taken as a whole, reports: Expanded clonotype shifts may have been confounded, as the donors had an unknown CMV status. Higher naive T cell percentage went strongly together with higher TCR beta diversity.

Sequencing was carried out using blood. J is TRBJ1-5 and V is TRBV10-3; TRBD1 aligns across 7 bases. The receptor was isolated from a woman in her seventies in good health. The CDR3 protein is CAISGGSNQPQHF. Here the CDR3 DNA reads TGTGCCATCTCAGGGGGTAGCAATCAGCCCCAGCATTTT.